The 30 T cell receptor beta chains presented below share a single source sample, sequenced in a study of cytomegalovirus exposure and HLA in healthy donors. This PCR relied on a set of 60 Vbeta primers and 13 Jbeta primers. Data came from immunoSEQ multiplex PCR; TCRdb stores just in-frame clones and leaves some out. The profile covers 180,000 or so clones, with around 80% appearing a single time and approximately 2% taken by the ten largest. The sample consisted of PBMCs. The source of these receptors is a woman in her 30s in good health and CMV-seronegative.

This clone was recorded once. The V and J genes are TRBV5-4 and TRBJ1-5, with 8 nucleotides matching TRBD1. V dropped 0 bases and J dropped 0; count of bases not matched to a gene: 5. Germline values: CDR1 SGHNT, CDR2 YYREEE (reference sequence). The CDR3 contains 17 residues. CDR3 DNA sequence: TGTGCCAGCAGCTTGGGGGGGACAGGCCCTAGCAATCAGCCCCAGCATTTT. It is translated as CASSLGGTGPSNQPQHF.

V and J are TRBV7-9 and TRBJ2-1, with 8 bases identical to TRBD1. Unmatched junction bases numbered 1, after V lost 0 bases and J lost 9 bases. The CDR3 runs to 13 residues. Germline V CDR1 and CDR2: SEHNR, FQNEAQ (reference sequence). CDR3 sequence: CASSLAQGVEQFF. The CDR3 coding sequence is TGTGCCAGCAGCTTAGCACAGGGGGTTGAGCAGTTCTTC.

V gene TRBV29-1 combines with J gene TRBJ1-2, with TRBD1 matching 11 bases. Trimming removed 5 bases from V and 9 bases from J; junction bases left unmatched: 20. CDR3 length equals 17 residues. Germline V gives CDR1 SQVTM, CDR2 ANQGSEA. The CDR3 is CSVPGSRDRGSGESYTF. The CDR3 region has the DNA TGCAGCGTTCCGGGCTCCCGGGACAGGGGGTCAGGGGAGAGCTACACCTTC.

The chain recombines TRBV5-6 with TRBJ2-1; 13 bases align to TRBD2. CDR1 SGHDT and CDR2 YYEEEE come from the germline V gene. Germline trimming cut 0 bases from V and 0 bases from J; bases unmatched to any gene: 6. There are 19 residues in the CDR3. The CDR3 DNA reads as TGTGCCAGCAGCTTGGCACTAGCGGGGGGGGTGAGCTCCTACAATGAGCAGTTCTTC. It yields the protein CASSLALAGGVSSYNEQFF.

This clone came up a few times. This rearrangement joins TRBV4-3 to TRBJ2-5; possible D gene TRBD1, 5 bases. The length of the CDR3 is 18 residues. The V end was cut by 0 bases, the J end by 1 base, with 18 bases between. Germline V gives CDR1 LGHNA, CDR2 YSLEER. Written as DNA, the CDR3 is TGCGCCAGCAGCCAAGATCGGATGCAGGGAAGCCTCCAAGAGACCCAGTACTTC. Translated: CASSQDRMQGSLQETQYF.

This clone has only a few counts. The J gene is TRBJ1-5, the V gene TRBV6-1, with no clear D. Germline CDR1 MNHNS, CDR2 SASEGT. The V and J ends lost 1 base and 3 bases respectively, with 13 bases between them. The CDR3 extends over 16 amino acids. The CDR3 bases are TGTGCCAGCAGTGAAGGGGAGGGATACGTCAATCAGCCCCAGCATTTT. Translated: CASSEGEGYVNQPQHF.

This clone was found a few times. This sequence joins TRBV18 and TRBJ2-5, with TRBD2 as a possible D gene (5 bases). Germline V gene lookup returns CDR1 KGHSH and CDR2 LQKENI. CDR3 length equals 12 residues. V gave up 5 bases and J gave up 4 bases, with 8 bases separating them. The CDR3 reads CASSMAGETQYF. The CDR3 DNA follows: TGTGCCAGCTCAATGGCGGGAGAGACCCAGTACTTC.

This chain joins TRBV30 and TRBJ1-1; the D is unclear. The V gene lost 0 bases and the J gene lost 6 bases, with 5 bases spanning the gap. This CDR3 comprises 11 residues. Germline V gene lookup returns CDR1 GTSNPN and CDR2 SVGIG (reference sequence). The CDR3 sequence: CAWSVRAEAFF. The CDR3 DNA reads TGTGCCTGGAGTGTACGCGCTGAAGCTTTCTTT.

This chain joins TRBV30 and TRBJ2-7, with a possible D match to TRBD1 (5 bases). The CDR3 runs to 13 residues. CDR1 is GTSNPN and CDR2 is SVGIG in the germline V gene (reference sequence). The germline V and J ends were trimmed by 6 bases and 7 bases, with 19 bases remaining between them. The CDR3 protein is CACRAQGLGEQYF. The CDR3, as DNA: TGTGCCTGCCGGGCTCAGGGCCTGGGGGAGCAGTACTTC.

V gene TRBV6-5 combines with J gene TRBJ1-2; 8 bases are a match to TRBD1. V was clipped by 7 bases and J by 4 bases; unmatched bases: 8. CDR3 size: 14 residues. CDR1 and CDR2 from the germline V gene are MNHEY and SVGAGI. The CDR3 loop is CASNQGARSYGYTF. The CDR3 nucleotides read TGTGCCAGCAACCAGGGGGCGCGGTCCTATGGCTACACCTTC.

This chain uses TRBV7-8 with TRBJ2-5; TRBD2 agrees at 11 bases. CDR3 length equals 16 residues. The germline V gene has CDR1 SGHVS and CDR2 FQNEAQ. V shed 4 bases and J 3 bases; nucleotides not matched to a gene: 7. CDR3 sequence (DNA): TGTGCCAGCAGCTCCTTTCCGGGACTAGCGGAAGAGACCCAGTACTTC. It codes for CASSSFPGLAEETQYF.

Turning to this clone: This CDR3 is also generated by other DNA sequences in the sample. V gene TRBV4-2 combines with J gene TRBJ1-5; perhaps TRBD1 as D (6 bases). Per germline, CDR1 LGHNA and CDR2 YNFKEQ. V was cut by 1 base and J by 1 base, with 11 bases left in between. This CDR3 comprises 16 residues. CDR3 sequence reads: CASSQGTGKSNQPQHF. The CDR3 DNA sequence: TGTGCCAGCAGCCAAGGAACAGGGAAGAGCAATCAGCCCCAGCATTTT.

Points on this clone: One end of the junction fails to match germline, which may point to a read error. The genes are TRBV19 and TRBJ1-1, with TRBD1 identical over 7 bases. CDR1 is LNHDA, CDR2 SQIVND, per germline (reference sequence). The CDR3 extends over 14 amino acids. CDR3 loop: CASSTTGINTEAFF. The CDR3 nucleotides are TGTGCCAGTAGTACGACAGGGATAAACACTGAGGCTTTCTTT.

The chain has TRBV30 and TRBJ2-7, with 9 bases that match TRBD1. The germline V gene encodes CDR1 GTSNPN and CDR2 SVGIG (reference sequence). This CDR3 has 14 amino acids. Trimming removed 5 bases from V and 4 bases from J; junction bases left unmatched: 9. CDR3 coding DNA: TGTGCCTGGGAAACCGGGACAGGGACATACGAGCAGTACTTC. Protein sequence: CAWETGTGTYEQYF. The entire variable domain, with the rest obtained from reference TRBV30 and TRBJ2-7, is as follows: SQTIHQWPATLVQPVGSPLSLECTVEGTSNPNLYWYRQAAGRGLQLLFYSVGIGQISSEVPQNLSASRPQDRQFILSSKKLLLSDSGFYLCAWETGTGTYEQYFGPGTRLTVT.

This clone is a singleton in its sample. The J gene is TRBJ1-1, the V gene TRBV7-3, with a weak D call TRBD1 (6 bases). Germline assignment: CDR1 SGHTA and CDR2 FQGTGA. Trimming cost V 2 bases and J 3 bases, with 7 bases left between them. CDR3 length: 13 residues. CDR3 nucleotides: TGTGCCAGCAGCTTATACAGGGACACTGAAGCTTTCTTT. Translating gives CASSLYRDTEAFF. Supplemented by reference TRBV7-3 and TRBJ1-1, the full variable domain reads GAGVSQTPSNKVTEKGKYVELRCDPISGHTALYWYRQSLGQGPEFLIYFQGTGAADDSGLPNDRFFAVRPEGSVSTLKIQRTERGDSAVYLCASSLYRDTEAFFGQGTRLTVV.

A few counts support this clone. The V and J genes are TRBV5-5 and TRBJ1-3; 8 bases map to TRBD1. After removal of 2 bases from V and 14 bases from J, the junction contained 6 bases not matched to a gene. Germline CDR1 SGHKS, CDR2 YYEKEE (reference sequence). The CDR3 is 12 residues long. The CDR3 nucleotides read TGTGCCAGCAGCTTCCACCCGGACAGGGTATATTTT. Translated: CASSFHPDRVYF.

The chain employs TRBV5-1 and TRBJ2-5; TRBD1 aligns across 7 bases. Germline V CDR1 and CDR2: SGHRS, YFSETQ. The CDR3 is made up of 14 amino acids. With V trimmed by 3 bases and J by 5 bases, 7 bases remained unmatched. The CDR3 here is CASSSYRGGETQYF. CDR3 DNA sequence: TGCGCCAGCAGCTCCTACAGGGGTGGGGAGACCCAGTACTTC. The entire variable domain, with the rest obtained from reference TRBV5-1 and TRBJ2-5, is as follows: KAGVTQTPRYLIKTRGQQVTLSCSPISGHRSVSWYQQTPGQGLQFLFEYFSETQRNKGNFPGRFSGRQFSNSRSEMNVSTLELGDSALYLCASSSYRGGETQYFGPGTRLLVL.

The CDR3 DNA reads as TGTGCCAGCAGCTTAGTCGCATACGGGGTAACTGAAGCTTTCTTT. It encodes CASSLVAYGVTEAFF. J is TRBJ1-1 and V is TRBV7-2, with no clear D. The CDR3 has 15 amino acids. The V gene's germline CDR1 is SGHTA and CDR2 FQGNSA. Trimming removed 1 base from V and 5 bases from J, with 14 bases in between.

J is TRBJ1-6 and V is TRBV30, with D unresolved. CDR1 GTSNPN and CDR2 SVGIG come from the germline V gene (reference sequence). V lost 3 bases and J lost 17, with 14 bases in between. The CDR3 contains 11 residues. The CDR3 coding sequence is TGTGCCTGGAGAGACGGCGGAAGGTTCCACTTT. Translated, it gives CAWRDGGRFHF. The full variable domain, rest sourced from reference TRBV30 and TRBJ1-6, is SQTIHQWPATLVQPVGSPLSLECTVEGTSNPNLYWYRQAAGRGLQLLFYSVGIGQISSEVPQNLSASRPQDRQFILSSKKLLLSDSGFYLCAWRDGGRFHFGNGTRLTVT.

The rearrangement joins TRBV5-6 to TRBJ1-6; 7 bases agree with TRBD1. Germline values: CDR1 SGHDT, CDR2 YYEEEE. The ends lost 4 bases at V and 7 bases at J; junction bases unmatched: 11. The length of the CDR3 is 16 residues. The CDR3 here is CASSRRRDSLNSPLHF. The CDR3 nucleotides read TGTGCCAGCAGCCGTCGTAGGGACAGCTTGAATTCACCCCTCCACTTT.

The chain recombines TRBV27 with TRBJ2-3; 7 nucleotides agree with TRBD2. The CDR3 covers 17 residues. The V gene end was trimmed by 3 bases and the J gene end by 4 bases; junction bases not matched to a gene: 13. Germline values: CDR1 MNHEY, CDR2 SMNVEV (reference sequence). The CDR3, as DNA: TGTGCCAGCAGTTTGTCGACCAGCGGGGCGGTAGCAGATACGCAGTATTTT. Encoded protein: CASSLSTSGAVADTQYF.

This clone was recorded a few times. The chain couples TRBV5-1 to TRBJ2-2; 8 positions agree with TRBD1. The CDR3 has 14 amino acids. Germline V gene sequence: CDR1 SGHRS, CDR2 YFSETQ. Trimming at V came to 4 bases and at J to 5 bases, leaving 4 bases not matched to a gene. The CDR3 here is CASSGQGPTGELFF. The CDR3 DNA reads TGCGCCAGCAGCGGACAGGGACCTACCGGGGAGCTGTTTTTT.

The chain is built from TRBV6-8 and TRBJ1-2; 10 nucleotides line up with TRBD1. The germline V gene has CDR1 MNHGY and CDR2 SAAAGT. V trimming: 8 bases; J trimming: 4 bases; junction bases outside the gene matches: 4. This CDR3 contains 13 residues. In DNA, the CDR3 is TGTGCCAGCCGGACAGGGGGAAGCTATGGCTACACCTTC. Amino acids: CASRTGGSYGYTF.

Here the CDR3 reads CASSRGLAGATDTQYF. The DNA for the CDR3 is TGCGCCAGCAGCCGAGGACTAGCGGGGGCCACAGATACGCAGTATTTT. The rearrangement links TRBV5-1 to TRBJ2-3, with 13 bases that match TRBD2. Germline CDR1 and CDR2: SGHRS and YFSETQ. This CDR3 is 16 amino acids long. The V gene end was trimmed by 4 bases and the J gene end by 2 bases; junction bases not matched to a gene: 4.

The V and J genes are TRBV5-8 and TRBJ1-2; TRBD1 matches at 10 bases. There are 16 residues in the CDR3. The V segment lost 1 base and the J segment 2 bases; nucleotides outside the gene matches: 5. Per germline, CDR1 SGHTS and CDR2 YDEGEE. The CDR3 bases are TGTGCCAGCAGCTTGTTAGGGGGACAGGGGAACTATGGCTACACCTTC. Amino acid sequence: CASSLLGGQGNYGYTF.

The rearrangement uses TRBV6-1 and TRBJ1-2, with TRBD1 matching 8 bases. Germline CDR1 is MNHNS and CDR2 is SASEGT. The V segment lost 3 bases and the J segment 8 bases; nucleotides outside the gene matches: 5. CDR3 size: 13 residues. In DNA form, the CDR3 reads TGTGCCAGCAGTGATGTGCAGGGGGCAGGCTACACCTTC. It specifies CASSDVQGAGYTF.

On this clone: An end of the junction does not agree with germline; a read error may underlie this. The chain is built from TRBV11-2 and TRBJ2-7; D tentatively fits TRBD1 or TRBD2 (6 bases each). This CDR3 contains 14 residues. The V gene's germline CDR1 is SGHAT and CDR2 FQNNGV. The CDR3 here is CASSLEGGSYEQYF. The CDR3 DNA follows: TGTGCCAGCAGCCTAGAGGGGGGTTCCTACGAGCAGTACTTC. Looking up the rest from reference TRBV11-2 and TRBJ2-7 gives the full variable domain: EAGVAQSPRYKIIEKRQSVAFWCNPISGHATLYWYQQILGQGPKLLIQFQNNGVVDDSQLPKDRFSAERLKGVDSTLKIQPAKLEDSAVYLCASSLEGGSYEQYFGPGTRLTVT.

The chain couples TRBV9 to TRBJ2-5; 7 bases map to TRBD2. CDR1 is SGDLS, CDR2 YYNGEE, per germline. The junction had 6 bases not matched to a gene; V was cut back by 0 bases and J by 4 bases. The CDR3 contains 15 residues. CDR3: CASSVVGGVGETQYF. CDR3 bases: TGTGCCAGCAGCGTAGTGGGAGGGGTTGGAGAGACCCAGTACTTC.

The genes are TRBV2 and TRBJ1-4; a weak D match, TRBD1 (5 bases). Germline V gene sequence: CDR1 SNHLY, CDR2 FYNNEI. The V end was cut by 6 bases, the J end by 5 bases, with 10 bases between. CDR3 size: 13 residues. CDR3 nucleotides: TGTGCCAGCAGCAGGGCACCGAATGAAAAACTGTTTTTT. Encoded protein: CASSRAPNEKLFF.

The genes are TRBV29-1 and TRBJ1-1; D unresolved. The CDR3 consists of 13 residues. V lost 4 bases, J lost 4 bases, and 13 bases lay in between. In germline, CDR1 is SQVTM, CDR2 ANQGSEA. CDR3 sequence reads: CSVAHGLGTEAFF. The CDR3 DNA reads TGCAGCGTTGCTCACGGGTTAGGCACTGAAGCTTTCTTT. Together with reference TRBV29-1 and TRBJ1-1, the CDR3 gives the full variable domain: SAVISQKPSRDICQRGTSLTIQCQVDSQVTMMFWYRQQPGQSLTLIATANQGSEATYESGFVIDKFPISRPNLTFSTLTVSNMSPEDSSIYLCSVAHGLGTEAFFGQGTRLTVV.